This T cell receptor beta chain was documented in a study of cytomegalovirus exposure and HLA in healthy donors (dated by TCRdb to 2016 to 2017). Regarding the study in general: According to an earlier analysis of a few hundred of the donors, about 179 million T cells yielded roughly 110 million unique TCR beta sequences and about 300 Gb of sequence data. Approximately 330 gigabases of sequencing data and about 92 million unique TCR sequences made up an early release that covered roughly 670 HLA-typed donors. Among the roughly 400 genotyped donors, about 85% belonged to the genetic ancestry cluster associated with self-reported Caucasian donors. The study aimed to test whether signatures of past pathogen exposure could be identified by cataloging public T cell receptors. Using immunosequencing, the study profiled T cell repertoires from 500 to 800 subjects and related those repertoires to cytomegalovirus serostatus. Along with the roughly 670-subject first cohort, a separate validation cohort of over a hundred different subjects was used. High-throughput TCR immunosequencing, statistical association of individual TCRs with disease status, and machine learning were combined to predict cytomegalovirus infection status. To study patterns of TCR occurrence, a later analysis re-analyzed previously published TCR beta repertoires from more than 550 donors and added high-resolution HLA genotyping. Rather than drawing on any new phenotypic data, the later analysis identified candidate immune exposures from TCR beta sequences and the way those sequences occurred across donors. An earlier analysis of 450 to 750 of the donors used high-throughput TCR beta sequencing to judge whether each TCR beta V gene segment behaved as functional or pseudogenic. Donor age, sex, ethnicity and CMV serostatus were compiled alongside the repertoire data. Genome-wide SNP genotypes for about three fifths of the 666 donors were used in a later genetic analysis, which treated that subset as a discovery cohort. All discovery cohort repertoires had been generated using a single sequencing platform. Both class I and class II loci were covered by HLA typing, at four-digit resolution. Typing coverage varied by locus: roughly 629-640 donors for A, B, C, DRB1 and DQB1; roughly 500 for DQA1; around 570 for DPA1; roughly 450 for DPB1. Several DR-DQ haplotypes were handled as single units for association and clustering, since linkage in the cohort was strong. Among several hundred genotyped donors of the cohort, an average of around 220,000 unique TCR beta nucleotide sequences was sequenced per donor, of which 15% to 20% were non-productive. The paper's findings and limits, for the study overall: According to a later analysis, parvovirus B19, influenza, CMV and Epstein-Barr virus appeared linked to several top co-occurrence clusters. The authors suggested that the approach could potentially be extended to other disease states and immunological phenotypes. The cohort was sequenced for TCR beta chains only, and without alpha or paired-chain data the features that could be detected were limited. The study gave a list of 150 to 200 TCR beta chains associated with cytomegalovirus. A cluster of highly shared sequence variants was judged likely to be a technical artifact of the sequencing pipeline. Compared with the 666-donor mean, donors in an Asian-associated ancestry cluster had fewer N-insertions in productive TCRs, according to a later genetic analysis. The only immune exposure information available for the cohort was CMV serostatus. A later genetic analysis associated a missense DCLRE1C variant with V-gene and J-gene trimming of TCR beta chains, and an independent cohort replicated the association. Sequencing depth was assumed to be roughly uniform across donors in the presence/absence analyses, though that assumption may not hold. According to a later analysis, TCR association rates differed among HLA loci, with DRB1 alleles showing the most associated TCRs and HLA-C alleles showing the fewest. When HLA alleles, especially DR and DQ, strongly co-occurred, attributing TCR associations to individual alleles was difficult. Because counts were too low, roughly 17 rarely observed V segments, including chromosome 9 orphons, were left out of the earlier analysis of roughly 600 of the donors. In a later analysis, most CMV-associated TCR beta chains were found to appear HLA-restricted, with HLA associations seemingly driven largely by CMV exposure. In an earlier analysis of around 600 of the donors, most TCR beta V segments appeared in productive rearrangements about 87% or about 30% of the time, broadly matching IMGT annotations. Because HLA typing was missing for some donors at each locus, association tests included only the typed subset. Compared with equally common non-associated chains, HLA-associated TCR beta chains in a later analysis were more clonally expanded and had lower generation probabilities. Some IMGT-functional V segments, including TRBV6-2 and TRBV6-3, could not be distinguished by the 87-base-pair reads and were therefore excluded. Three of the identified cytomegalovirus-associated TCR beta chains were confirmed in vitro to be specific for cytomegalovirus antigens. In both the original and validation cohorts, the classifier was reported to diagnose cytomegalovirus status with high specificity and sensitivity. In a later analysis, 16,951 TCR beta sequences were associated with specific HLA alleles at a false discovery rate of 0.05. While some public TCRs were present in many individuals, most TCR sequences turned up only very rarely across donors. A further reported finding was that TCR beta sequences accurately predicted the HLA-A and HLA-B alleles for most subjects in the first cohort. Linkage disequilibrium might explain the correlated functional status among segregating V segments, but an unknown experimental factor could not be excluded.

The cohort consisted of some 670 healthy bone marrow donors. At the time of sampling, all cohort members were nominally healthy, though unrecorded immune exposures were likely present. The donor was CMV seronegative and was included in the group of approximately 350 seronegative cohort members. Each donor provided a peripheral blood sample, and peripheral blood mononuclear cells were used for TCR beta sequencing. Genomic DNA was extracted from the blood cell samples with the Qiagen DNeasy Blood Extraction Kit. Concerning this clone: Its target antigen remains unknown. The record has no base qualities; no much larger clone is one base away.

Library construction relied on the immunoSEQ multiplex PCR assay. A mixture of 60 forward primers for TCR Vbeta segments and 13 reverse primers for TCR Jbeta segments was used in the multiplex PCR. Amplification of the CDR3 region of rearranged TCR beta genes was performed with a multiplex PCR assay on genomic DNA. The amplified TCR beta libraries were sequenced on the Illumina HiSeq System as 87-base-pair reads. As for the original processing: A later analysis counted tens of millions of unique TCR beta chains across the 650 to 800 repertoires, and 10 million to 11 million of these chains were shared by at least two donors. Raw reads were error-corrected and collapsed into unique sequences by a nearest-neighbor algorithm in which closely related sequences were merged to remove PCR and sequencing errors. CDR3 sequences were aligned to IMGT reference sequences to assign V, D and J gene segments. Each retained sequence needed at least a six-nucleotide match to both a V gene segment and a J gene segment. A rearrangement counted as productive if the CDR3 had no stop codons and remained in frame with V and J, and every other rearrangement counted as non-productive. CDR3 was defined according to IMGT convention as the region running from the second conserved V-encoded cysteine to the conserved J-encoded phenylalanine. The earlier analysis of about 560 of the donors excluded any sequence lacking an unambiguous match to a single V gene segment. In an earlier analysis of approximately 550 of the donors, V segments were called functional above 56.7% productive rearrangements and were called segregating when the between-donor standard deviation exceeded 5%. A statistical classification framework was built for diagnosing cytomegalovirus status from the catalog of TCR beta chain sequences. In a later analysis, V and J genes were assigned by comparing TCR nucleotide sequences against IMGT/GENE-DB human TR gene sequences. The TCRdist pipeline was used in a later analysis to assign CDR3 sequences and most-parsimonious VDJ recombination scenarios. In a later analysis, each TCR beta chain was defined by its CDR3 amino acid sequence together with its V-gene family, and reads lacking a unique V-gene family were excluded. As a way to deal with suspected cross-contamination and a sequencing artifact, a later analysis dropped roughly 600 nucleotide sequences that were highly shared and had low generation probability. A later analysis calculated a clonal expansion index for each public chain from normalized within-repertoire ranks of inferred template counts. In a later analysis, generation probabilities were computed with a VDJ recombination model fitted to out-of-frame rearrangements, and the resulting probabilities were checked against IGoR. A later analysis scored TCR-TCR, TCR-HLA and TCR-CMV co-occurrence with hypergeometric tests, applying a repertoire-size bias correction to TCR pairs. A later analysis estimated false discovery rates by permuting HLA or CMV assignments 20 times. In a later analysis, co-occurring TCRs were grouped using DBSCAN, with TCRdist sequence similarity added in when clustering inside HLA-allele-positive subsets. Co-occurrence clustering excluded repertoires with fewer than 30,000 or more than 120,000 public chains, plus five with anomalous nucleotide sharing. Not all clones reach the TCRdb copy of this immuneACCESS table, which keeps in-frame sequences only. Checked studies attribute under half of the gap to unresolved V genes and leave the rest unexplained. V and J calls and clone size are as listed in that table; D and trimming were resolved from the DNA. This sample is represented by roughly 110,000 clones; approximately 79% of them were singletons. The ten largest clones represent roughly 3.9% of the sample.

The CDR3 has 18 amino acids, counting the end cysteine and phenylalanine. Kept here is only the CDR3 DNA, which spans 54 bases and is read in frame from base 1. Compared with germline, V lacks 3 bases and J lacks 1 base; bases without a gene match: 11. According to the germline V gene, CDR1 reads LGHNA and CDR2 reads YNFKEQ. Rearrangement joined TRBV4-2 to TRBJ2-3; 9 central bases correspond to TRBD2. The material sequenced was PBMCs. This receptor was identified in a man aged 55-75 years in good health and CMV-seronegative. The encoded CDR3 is CASSQGRGGDLGTDTQYF. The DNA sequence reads TGTGCCAGCAGCCAGGGGCGGGGGGGCGATCTGGGCACAGATACGCAGTATTTT.